This T cell receptor beta chain comes out of a study of long-term antiretroviral therapy in people with HIV. Study outcomes and limitations: Although diversity increased after ART, it remained lower than in transplant donor controls.

This clone has a handful of counts. What it recognizes is unknown. In germline, CDR1 is MNHNS, CDR2 SASEGT. The CDR3 totals 15 residues. V shed 6 bases and J shed 6 bases, with 18 bases lying between them. A v3.0 immunoSEQ assay was performed at survey level. Libraries were prepared by immunoSEQ multiplex PCR; TCRdb keeps only in-frame clonotypes and omits some of them. Of 48,000 or so clones detected, about 88% appear once; the ten largest clones hold 2.5% to 3.5%. This chain connects TRBV6-1 to TRBJ1-5; the D is unclear. The sample in question was unsorted PBMCs, obtained 0.8 years after starting antiretroviral therapy. The clonotype was recovered from a woman aged 18-29 years with HIV. In DNA form, the CDR3 reads TGTGCCAGCAGCCTGACAACCCTGACGGGTCAGCCCCAGCATTTT. Translated, it gives CASSLTTLTGQPQHF.